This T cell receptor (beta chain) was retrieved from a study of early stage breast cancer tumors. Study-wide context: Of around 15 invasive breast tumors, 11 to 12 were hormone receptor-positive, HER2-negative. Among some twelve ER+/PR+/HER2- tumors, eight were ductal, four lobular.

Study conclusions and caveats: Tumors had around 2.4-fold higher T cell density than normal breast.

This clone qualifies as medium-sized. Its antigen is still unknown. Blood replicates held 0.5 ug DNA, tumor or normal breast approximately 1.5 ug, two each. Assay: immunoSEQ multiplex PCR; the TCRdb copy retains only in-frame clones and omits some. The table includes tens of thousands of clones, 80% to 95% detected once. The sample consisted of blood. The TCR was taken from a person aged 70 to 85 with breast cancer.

CDR3: CASSLGDRGLSYEQYF. In DNA, the CDR3 is TGTGCCAGCAGTTTAGGGGACAGGGGGCTTTCCTACGAGCAGTACTTC. V and J are TRBV27 and TRBJ2-7; 12 bases map to TRBD1. CDR3 length equals 16 residues. CDR1 is MNHEY and CDR2 is SMNVEV in the germline V gene (reference sequence). J was trimmed by 1 base and V by 2 bases; bases with no gene match: 3.